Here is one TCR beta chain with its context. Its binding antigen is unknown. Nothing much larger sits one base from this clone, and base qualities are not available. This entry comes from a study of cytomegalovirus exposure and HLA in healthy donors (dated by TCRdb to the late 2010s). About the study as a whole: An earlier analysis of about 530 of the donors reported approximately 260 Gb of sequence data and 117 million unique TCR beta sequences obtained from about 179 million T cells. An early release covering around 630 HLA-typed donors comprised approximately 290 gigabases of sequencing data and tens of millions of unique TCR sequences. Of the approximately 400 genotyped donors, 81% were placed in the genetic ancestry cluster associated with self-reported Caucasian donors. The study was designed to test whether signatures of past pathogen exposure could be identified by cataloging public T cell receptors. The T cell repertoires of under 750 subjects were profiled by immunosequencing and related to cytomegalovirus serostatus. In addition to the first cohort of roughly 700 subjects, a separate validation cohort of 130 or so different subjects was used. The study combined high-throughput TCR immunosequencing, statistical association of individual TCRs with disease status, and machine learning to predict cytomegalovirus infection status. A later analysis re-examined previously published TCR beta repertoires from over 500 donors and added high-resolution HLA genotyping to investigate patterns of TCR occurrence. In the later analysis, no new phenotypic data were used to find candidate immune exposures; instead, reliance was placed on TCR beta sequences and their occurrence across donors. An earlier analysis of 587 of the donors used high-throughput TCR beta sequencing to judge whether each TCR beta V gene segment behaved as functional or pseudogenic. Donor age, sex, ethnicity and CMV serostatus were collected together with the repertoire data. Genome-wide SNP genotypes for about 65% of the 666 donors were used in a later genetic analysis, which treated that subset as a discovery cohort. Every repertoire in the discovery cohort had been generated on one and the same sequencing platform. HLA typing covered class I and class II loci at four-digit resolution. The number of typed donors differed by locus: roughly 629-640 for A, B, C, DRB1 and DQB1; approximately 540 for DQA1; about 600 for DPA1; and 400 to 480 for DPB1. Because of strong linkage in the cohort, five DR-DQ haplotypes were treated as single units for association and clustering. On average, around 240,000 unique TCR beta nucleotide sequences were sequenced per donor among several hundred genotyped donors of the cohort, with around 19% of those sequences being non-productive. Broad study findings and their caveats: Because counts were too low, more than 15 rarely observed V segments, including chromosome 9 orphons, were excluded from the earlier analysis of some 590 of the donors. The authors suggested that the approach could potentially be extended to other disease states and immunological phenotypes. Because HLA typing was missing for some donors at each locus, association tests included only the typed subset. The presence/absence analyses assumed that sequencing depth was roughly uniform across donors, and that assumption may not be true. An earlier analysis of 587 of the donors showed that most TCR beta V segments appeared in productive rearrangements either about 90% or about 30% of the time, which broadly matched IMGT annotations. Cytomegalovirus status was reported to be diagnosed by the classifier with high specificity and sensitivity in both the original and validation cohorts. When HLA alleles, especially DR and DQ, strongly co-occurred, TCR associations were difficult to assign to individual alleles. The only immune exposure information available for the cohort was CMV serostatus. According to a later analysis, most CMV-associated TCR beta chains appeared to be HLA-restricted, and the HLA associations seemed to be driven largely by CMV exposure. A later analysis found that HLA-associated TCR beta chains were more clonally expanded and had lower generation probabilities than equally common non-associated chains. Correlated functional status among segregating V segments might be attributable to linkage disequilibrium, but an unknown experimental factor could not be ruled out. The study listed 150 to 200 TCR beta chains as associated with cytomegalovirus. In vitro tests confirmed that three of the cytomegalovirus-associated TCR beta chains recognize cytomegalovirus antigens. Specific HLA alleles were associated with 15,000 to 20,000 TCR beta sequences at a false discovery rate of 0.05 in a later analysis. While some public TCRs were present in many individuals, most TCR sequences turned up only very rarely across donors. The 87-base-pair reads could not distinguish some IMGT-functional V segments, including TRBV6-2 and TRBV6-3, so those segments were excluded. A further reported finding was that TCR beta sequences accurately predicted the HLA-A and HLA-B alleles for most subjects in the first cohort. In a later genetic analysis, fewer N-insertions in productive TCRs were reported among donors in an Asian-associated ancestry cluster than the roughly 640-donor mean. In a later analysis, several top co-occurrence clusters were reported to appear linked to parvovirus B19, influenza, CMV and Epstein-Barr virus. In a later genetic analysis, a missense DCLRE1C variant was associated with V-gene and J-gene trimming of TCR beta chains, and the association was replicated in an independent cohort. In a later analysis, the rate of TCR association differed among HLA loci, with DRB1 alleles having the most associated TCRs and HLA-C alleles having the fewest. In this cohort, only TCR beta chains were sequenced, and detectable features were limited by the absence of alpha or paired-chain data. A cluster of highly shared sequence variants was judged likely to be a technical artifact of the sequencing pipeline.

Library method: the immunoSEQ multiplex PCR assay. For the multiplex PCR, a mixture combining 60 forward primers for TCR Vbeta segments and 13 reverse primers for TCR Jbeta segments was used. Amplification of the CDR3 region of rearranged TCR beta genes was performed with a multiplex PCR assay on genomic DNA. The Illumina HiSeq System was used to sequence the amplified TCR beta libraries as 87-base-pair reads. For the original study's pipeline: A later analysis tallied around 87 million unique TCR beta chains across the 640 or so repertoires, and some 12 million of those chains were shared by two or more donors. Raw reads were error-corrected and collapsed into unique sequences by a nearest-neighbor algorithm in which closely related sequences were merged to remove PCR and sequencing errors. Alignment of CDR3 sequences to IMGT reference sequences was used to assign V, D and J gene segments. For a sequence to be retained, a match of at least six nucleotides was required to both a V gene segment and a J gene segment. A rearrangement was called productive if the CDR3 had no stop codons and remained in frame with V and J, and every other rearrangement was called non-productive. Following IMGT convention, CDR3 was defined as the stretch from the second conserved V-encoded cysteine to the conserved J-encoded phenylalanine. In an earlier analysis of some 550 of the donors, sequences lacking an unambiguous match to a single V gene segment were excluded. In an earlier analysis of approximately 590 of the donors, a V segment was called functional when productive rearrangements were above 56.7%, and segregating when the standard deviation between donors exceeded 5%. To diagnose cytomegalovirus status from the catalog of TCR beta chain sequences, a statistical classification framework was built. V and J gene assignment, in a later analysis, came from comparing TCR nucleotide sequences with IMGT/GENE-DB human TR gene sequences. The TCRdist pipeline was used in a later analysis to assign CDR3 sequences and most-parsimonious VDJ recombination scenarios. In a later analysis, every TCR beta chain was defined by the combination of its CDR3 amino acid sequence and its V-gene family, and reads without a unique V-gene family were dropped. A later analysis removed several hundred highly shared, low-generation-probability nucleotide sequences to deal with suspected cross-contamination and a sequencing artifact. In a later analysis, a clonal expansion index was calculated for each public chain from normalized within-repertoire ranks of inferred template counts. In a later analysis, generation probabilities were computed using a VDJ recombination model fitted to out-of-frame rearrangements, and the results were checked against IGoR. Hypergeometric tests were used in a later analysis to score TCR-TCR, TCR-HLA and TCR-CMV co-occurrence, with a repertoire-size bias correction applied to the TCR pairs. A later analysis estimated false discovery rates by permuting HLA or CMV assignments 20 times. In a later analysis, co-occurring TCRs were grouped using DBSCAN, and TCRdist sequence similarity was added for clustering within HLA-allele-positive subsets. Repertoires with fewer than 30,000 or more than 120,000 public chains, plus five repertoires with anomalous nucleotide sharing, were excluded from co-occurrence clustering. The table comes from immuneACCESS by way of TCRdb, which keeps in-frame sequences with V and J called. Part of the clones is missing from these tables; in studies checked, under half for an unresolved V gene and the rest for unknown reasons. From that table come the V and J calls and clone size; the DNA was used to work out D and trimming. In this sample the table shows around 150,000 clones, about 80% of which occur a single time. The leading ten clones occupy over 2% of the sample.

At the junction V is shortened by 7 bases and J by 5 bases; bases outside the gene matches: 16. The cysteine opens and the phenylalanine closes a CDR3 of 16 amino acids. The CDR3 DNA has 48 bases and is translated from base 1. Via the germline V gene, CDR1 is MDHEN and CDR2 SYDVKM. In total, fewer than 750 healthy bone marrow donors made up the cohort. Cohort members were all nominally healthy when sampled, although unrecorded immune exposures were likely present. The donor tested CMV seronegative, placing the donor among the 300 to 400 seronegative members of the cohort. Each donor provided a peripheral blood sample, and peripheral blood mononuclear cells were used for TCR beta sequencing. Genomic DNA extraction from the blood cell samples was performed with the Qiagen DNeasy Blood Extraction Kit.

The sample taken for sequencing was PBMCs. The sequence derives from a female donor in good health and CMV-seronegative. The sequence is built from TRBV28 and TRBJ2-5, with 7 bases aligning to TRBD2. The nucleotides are TGTGCCAGCACCGAAATGGGGGGGAGGATAGGTGAGACCCAGTACTTC. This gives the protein CASTEMGGRIGETQYF.